This T cell receptor beta chain was documented in a study of T cell repertoires in cytomegalovirus infection. In TCRdb, the reads were re-called with MiXCR into one record per CDR3 protein. Of around 58,000 distinct CDR3 sequences listed, roughly a fifth are singletons. This clonotype was found a few times. Its antigen is unidentified. Per germline, CDR1 MDHEN and CDR2 SYDVKM. V lost 4 bases, J lost 4 bases, and 10 bases lay in between. CDR3 size: 14 residues. J is TRBJ1-4 and V is TRBV28, with D possibly being TRBD1 (6 bases). The TCR comes from a human donor in good health (CMV status not recorded). Some clones in this sample may be carry-over from other donors' samples. Sequencing was performed on CD8+ T cells from cultured PBMCs, taken from culture after CMV antigen stimulation. DNA for the CDR3: TGTGCCAGCAGTTGGAGACAGGATAATGAAAAACTGTTTTTT. Protein product: CASSWRQDNEKLFF.